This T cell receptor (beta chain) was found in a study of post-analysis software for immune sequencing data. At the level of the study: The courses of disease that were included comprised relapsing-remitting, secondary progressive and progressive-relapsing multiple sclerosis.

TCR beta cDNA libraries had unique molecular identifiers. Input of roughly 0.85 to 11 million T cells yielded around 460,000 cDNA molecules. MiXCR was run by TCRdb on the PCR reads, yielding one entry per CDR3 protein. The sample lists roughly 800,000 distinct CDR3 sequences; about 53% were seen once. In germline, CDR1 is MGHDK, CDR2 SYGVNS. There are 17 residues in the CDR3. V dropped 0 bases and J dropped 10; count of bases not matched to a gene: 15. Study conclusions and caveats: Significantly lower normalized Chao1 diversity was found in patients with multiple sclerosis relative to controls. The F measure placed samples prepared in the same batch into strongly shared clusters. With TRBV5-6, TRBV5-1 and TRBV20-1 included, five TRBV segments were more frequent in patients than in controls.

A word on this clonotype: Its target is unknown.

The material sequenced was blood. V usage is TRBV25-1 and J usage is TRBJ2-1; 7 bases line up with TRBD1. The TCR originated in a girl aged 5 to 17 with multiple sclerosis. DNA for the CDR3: TGTGCCAGCAGTGAATATGCCCGGACAGGTCTTAGGAACGAGCAGTTCTTC. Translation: CASSEYARTGLRNEQFF.